This T cell receptor beta chain was captured in a study of T cells in Graves' hyperthyroidism and ophthalmopathy. This clonotype has only a few counts. This CDR3 has 13 amino acids. Trimming pared 3 bases from V and 2 bases from J, leaving 8 bases between. Germline loops: CDR1 LGHDT, CDR2 YNNKEL (reference sequence). Regions amplified from RNA transcripts were the TCR beta CDR3 regions. Researchers ran a first-round RT-PCR on the TCR CDR3 using the HTBI primer set. TCRdb passed the multiplex PCR reads through MiXCR, listing each CDR3 protein once. There are roughly 500,000 distinct CDR3 sequences in the sample; about 46% occur only once, and around 47% lies in the top ten. Diagnosis relied on clinical symptoms, serum thyroxine and TRAb, thyroid ultrasound and orbital computed tomography.

This chain uses TRBV3-1 with TRBJ2-7; D not resolved. Sequenced sample: peripheral blood or thyroid tissue (not recorded which). This TCR derives from an adult woman with Graves' disease, either hyperthyroidism or ophthalmopathy (not recorded which). The DNA of the CDR3 is TGTGCCAGCAGCCACGCCTGGGCCTACGAGCAGTACTTC. It yields the protein CASSHAWAYEQYF.